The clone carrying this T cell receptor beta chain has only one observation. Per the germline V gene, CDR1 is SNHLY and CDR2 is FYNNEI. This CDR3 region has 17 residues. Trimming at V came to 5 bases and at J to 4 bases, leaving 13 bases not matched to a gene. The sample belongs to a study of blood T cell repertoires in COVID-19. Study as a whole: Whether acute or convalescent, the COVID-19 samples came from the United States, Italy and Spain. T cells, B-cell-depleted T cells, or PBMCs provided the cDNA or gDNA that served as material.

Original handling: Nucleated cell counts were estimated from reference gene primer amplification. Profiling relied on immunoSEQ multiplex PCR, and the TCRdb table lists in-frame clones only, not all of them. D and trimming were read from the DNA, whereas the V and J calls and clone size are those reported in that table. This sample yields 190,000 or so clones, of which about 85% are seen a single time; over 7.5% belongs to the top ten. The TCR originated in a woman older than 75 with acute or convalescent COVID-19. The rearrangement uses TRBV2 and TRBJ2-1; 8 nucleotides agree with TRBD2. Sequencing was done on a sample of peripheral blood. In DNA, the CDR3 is TGTGCCAGCAGTATTAAGCGGGAGAGGATTGGTTACAATGAGCAGTTCTTC. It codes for CASSIKRERIGYNEQFF.